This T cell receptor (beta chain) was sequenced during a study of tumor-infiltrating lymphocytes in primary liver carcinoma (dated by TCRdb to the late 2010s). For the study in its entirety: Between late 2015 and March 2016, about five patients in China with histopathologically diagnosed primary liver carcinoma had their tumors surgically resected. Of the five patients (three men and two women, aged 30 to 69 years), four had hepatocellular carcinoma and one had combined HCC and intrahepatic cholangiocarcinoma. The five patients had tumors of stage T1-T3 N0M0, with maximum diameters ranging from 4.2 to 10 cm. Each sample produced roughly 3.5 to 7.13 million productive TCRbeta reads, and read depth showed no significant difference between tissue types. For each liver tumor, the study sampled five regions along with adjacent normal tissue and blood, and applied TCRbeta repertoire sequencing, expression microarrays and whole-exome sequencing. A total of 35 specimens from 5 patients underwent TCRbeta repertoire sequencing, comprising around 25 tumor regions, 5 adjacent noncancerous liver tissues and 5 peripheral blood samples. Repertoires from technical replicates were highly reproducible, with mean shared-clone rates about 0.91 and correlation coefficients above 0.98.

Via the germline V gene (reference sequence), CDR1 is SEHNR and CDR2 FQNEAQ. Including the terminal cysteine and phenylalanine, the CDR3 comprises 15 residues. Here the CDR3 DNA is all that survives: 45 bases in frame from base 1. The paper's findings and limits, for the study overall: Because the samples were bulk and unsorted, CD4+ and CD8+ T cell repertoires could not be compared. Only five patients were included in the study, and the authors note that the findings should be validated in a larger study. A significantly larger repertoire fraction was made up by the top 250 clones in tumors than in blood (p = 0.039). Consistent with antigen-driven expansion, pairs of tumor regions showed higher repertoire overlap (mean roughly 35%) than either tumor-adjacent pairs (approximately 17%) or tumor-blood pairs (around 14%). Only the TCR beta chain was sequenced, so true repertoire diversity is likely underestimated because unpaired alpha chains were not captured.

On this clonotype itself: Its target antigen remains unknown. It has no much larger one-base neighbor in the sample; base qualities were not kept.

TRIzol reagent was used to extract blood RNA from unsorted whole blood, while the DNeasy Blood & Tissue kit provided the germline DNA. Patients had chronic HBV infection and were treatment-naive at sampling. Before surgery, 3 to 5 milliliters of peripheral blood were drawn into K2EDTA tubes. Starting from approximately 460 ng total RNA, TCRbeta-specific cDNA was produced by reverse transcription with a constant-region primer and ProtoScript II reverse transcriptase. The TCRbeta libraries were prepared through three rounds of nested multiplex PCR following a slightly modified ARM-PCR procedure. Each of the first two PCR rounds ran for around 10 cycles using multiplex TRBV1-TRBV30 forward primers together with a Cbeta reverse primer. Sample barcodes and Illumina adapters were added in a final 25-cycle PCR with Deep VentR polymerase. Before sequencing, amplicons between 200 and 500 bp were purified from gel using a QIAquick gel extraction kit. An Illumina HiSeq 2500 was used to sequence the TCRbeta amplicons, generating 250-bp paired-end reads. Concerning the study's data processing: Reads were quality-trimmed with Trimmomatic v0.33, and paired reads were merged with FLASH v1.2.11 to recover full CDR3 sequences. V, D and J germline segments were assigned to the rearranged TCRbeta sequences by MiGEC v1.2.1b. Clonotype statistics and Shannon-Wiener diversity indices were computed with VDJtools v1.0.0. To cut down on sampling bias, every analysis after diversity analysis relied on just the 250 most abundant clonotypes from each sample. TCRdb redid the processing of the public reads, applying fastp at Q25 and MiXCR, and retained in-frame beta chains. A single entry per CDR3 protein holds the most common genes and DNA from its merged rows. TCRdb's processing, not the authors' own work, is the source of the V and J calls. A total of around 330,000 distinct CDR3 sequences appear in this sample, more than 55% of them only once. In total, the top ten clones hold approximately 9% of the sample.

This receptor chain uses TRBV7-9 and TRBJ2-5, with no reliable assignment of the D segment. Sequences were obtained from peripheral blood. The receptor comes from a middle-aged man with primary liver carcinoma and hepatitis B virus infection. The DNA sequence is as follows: TGTGTCAACAGCTTAGGTCCGTTGCTGGGAGAGACCCAGTACTTC. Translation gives CVNSLGPLLGETQYF.